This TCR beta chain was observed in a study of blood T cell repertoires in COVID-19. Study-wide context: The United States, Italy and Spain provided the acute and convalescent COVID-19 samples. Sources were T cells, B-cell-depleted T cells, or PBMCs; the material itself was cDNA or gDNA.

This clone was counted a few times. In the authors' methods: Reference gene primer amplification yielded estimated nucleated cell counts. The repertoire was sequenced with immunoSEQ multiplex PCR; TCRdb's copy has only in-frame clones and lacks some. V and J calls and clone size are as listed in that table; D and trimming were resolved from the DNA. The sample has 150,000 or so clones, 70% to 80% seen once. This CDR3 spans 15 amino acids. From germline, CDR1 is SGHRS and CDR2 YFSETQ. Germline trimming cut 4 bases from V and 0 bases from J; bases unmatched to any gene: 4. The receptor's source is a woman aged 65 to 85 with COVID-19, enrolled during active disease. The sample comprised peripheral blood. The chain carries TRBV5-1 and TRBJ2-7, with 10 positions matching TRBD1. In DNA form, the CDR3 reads TGCGCCAGCAGCCCGGGACAGGGGATCTCCTACGAGCAGTACTTC. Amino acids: CASSPGQGISYEQYF. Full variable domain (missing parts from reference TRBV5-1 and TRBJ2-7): KAGVTQTPRYLIKTRGQQVTLSCSPISGHRSVSWYQQTPGQGLQFLFEYFSETQRNKGNFPGRFSGRQFSNSRSEMNVSTLELGDSALYLCASSPGQGISYEQYFGPGTRLTVT.